Listed below are T cell receptor beta chains from one sample, sequenced in a study of breast tumors, draining lymph nodes, adjacent tissues. MiXCR, run by TCRdb on the multiplex PCR reads, gives a single entry per CDR3 protein. The sample has 180,000 or so distinct CDR3 sequences, roughly 31% seen once; the top ten hold roughly 4%. Sample: axillary lymph node tissue. The receptors derive from a female donor with breast cancer. Some clones in this sample may be carry-over from other donors' samples. The conserved cysteine and the conserved F or W are not part of the CDR3 here.

v_call	j_call	cdr3_aa
TRBV5-6	TRBJ1-6	ASKGGSSSLLH
TRBV20-1	TRBJ1-5	SARVKDRERNQPQH
TRBV20-1	TRBJ2-3	SAYDGATDTQY
TRBV19	TRBJ2-5	ASISSSGGASRRETQY
TRBV20-1	TRBJ2-5	SARASGGMETQY
TRBV27	TRBJ1-2	ASSRTLKQGGGYGYT
TRBV5-1	TRBJ1-2	ASGDPNYGYT
TRBV29-1	TRBJ2-7	SVELAGGPLTYERY
TRBV6-5	TRBJ1-2	ASSSRQRQGYT
TRBV20-1	TRBJ1-2	SARWGAGGYT
TRBV10-3	TRBJ1-6	AISGAGDNSPLH
TRBV19	TRBJ1-1	ASTLTGNTEAF
TRBV2	TRBJ1-2	ASSATLRVTYGYT
TRBV19	TRBJ1-4	ASGTLQVLLGEKLF
TRBV2	TRBJ2-7	ASRGTTYERY
TRBV12-3/TRBV12-4	TRBJ1-5	ASRIRQGGSNQPQH
TRBV12-3/TRBV12-4	TRBJ2-1	ASSQWGLSSYNEQF
TRBV6-2/TRBV6-3	TRBJ2-1	ATRSGQGAHNEQF
TRBV9	TRBJ2-2	ASSVSSGGKLF
TRBV15	TRBJ1-2	ATSREGQVGGGYT
TRBV6-6	TRBJ2-3	ASRFSGYTQY
TRBV14	TRBJ1-1	ASSQDPGGEAF
TRBV6-2/TRBV6-3	TRBJ2-7	ASSYEAGQTFYEQY
TRBV6-2/TRBV6-3	TRBJ2-1	ASKGARVSGDEQF
TRBV7-9	TRBJ1-2	ASSNPGQRGYT
TRBV5-1	TRBJ1-5	ASSLRIAWQPQH
TRBV5-1	TRBJ2-1	ASSLNSGEYNEQF
TRBV15	TRBJ1-2	ATNRAGQVYDYT
TRBV2	TRBJ2-2	ASSDRTLSIRELF
TRBV7-8	TRBJ2-3	ASSPRTGGLADTQY
TRBV20-1	TRBJ1-1	SARDVAGLNTEAF
TRBV20-1	TRBJ1-5	SAPDTGIQH
TRBV25-1	TRBJ1-3	ASSEFRGLGNTIY
TRBV7-9	TRBJ2-6	ASSLGQGTYSGANVLT
TRBV29-1	TRBJ2-5	SALLVGGGAGETQY
TRBV10-2	TRBJ2-7	ASSLTLSYEQY
TRBV2	TRBJ1-2	ASTQGRANYGYT
TRBV9	TRBJ2-1	ASSALADQYNEQF
TRBV20-1	TRBJ2-3	SARDFRTTDTQY
TRBV6-2/TRBV6-3	TRBJ2-1	ASSYLRGDSYNEQF
TRBV20-1	TRBJ2-1	SARDRHEQF
TRBV7-3	TRBJ2-6	ATRSGANVLT
TRBV15	TRBJ1-5	ATSRGVNQPQH
TRBV27	TRBJ2-7	ASSIDRGAYEQY
TRBV7-7	TRBJ2-7	ARDRGFYEQY
TRBV20-1	TRBJ2-3	SAIAGDTQY
TRBV27	TRBJ1-1	AIPIPNKQGPEAF
TRBV9	TRBJ2-5	ASSVGVNGAETRY